This is a list of T cell receptor beta chains from one sample in a study of blood T cell repertoires in COVID-19. The method was immunoSEQ multiplex PCR; TCRdb's version includes in-frame clones alone and lacks a portion of them. Of some 150,000 clones detected, 83% appear once; the ten largest clones hold 12%. What was sequenced was peripheral blood. The receptor set was obtained from a woman aged 60-70 years with COVID-19, enrolled during active disease. CDR3s include the opening cysteine and the closing phenylalanine or tryptophan. The D gene is left open where the match is weak. A clone size is listed for some rows: how often the clone was seen (once, few, many), or a class if it is expanded.

cdr3_nt cdr3_aa d_call clone_size j_call v_call
TGTGCCTGGAGTTACGGGTCTTATTCTGGCTACACCTTC CAWSYGSYSGYTF . . TRBJ1-2 TRBV30
TGCGCCAGCCCGGGACTAGCGGCCTCCTACGAGCAGTACTTC CASPGLAASYEQYF TRBD2 . TRBJ2-7 TRBV10-1
TGTGCCAGCAGCGCTGTCTATGGCTACACCTTC CASSAVYGYTF . . TRBJ1-2 TRBV9
TGTGCCATCAGAGGGGACAGCTCTAATGAAAAACTGTTTTTT CAIRGDSSNEKLFF TRBD1 . TRBJ1-4 TRBV10-3
TGTGCCAGCAGCCCCTCCGGGACACTAGGAGAAGAAGGCTACACCTTC CASSPSGTLGEEGYTF . . TRBJ1-2 TRBV7-9
TGTGCCAGTAGTCCGGGACAGACTAACACTGAAGCTTTCTTT CASSPGQTNTEAFF TRBD1 . TRBJ1-1 TRBV19
TGTGCCAGCCGGGGCGGGAGGGGTGCCGGCGGGGAGCTGTTTTTT CASRGGRGAGGELFF TRBD2 . TRBJ2-2 TRBV6-6
TGTGCCAGCAGTTCCTCCAGCCGGGTAGAATCACCCCTCCACTTT CASSSSSRVESPLHF . once TRBJ1-6 TRBV2
TGTGCCAGCAGTTTAGCGGGAGTCGAGACCCAGTACTTC CASSLAGVETQYF . . TRBJ2-5 TRBV12-3/TRBV12-4
TGTGCCAGCAGCCCCTCCCCGGGACTGATGAACTATGGCTACACCTTC CASSPSPGLMNYGYTF . . TRBJ1-2 TRBV16
TGTGCCAGCAGCCCGGAGCAGGGTTTATTTCATGAGCAGTTCTTC CASSPEQGLFHEQFF . . TRBJ2-1 TRBV5-6
TGCGCCAGCAGCTTATCTGGCAGCGACCGAGAGACCCAGTACTTC CASSLSGSDRETQYF . . TRBJ2-5 TRBV5-1
TGTGCCAGCAGCTTAACCCAAGCGGGCACCGGGGAGCTGTTTTTT CASSLTQAGTGELFF . once TRBJ2-2 TRBV7-2
TGCGCCAGCAGCAGGGAGGGTAACACCGGGGAGCTGTTTTTT CASSREGNTGELFF TRBD2 few TRBJ2-2 TRBV5-1
TGTGCCAGCAGTGATAGGGGGCGCGGTGTGACCCAGTACTTC CASSDRGRGVTQYF TRBD1 once TRBJ2-5 TRBV3-1/TRBV3-2
TGTGCCAGCAGCGCTCGGGAGTCCTACAATGAGCAGTTCTTC CASSARESYNEQFF . . TRBJ2-1 TRBV11-1
TGTGCTAGTGGTTTGGGGACTAGCGGGAACCTCGGGGGAGAGCAGTACTTC CASGLGTSGNLGGEQYF TRBD2 . TRBJ2-7 TRBV12-5
TGTGCCAGCTCACCAGGGGCCAGCATCTCCTACAATGAGCAGTTCTTC CASSPGASISYNEQFF . . TRBJ2-1 TRBV18
TGCAGTGCTAATCAGGGAAACACCATATATTTT CSANQGNTIYF . . TRBJ1-3 TRBV20-1
TGTGCCAGCAGCTCGAGCTCAGAGACCCAGTACTTC CASSSSSETQYF . once TRBJ2-5 TRBV11-3
TGTGCCAGCAGCTTAAAGCGGGAGGCCCCCTACGAGCAGTACTTC CASSLKREAPYEQYF TRBD2 few TRBJ2-7 TRBV7-3
TGTGCCAGCAGCTTATATGAGGGCAGCGACGAGCAGTACTTC CASSLYEGSDEQYF . . TRBJ2-7 TRBV11-3
TGTGCCAGCAGCCCCACTATGAACACTGAAGCTTTCTTT CASSPTMNTEAFF . . TRBJ1-1 TRBV12-3/TRBV12-4
TGTGCCACCAGCAGAGATCGGACAGCTAATGAAAAACTGTTTTTT CATSRDRTANEKLFF . few TRBJ1-4 TRBV15
TGTGCCAGCAACGCAGGGGGTTCTAACTATGGCTACACCTTC CASNAGGSNYGYTF TRBD1 . TRBJ1-2 TRBV7-2
TGTGCCAGCAGCTTTCGACTGTCAAGGGAGCAGTACTTC CASSFRLSREQYF . . TRBJ2-7 TRBV3-1/TRBV3-2
TGTGCCAGCAGTTCCCCCAGTCAGCCCCAGCATTTT CASSSPSQPQHF . . TRBJ1-5 TRBV28
TGTGCCAGCAGCACGACAGGGGGCGCGACTGAAGCTTTCTTT CASSTTGGATEAFF TRBD1 . TRBJ1-1 TRBV7-2
TGCGCCAGCAGCGCAGGACAGCAAACCAATGGCTACACCTTC CASSAGQQTNGYTF . . TRBJ1-2 TRBV5-1
TGTGCCAGCAGCCCCGGCAATGAGCAGTTCTTC CASSPGNEQFF . . TRBJ2-1 TRBV7-3
TGTGCCAGCAGCAAAGCGCTTTTGGGGGAGGGCCGTTACAACAGCACAGATACGCAGTATTTT CASSKALLGEGRYNSTDTQYF . once TRBJ2-3 TRBV21-1
TGTGCCAGCAGCCCCTCAGGGTCGAACACTGAAGCTTTCTTT CASSPSGSNTEAFF . . TRBJ1-1 TRBV13
TGTGCCAGCAGCTTCGGGGAATTAGACAATCAGCCCCAGCATTTT CASSFGELDNQPQHF . . TRBJ1-5 TRBV5-8